The present entry profiles one T cell receptor beta chain with its context. Its target is unknown. The data are from a study of CD8 T cells in ankylosing spondylitis. Study outcomes and limitations: Characteristic, it appeared, of ankylosing spondylitis blood was a TCR beta motif of seven or eight highly homologous variants.

The germline CDR1 and CDR2 sequences are SNHLY and FYNNEI. The CDR3 covers 13 residues. Trimming left V 6 bases short and J 8 bases short, with 11 bases between. Quantitative 5'-RACE with molecular barcodes was used to make the TCR beta libraries. TCRdb independently ran MiXCR on the 5' RACE reads; one entry per CDR3 protein. The repertoire includes about 480,000 distinct CDR3 sequences, 17% of them detected once, and over 0.9% sits in the top ten. Sequences were obtained from blood, either unsorted or a sorted T cell fraction (not recorded which). The clonotype comes from a male donor with ankylosing spondylitis. J is TRBJ1-6 and V is TRBV2; D unresolved. In DNA form, the CDR3 reads TGTGCCAGCAGAGGCATTGGGGATTCACCCCTCCACTTT. The encoded protein is CASRGIGDSPLHF.